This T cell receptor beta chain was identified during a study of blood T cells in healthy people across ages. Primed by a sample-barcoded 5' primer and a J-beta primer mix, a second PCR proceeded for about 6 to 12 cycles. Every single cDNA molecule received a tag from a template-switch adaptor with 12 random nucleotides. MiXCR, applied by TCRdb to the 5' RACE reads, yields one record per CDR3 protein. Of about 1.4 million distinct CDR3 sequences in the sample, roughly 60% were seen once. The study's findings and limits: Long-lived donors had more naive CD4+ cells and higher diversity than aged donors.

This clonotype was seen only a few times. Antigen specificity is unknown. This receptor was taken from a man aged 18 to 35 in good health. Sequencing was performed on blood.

The CDR3 DNA reads TGCGCCAGCAGCTCGGTAGACCCTAACTATGGCTACACCTTC. It translates to CASSSVDPNYGYTF. The chain has TRBV5-1 and TRBJ1-2; D is undetermined. The CDR3 contains 14 residues. CDR1 and CDR2 from the germline V gene are SGHRS and YFSETQ. The V end was cut by 3 bases, the J end by 0 bases, with 9 bases between.